These T cell receptor beta chains were read from a single sample in a study of persistence of HIV-infected CD4 T cells. Their antigen targets remain unknown. Using immunoSEQ multiplex PCR, the repertoire was profiled, and TCRdb retains in-frame clones only, with some absent. The sample shows more than 35,000 clones, 87% of them seen only once. This material consisted of CD4+ T cells sorted from PBMCs after approximately 19-hour stimulation, taken from a patient who received antiretroviral therapy. These receptors came from an adult man with HIV who was CMV-seropositive. CDR3s include the opening cysteine and the closing phenylalanine or tryptophan. The D gene is left open where the match is weak. Clone sizes are given selectively: once, few, many, or a class where the clone is expanded.

v_gene: TRBV14; abundance: NA; len: 13; j_gene: TRBJ2-2; d_gene: NA; CDR3nt: TGTGCCAGCAGCCAACGGTGGGGCGGGGAGCTGTTTTTT; CDR3aa: CASSQRWGGELFF
v_gene: TRBV7-8; abundance: few; len: 16; j_gene: TRBJ1-4; d_gene: TRBD1; CDR3nt: TGTGCCAGCAGCCTCCGTCAGGGGGCAACTAATGAAAAACTGTTTTTT; CDR3aa: CASSLRQGATNEKLFF
v_gene: TRBV4-1; abundance: few; len: 17; j_gene: TRBJ1-3; d_gene: NA; CDR3nt: TGCGCCAGCAGCCAAGATGAGGGCATTATCTCTGGAAACACCATATATTTT; CDR3aa: CASSQDEGIISGNTIYF
v_gene: TRBV5-1; abundance: NA; len: 14; j_gene: TRBJ1-4; d_gene: NA; CDR3nt: TGCGCCAGCAGCTTGGGACAGACTAATGAAAAACTGTTTTTT; CDR3aa: CASSLGQTNEKLFF
v_gene: TRBV6-5; abundance: NA; len: 16; j_gene: TRBJ1-2; d_gene: TRBD1; CDR3nt: TGTGCCAGCAGTTACTCAACAGGGGGCTTGGGCTATGGCTACACCTTC; CDR3aa: CASSYSTGGLGYGYTF
v_gene: TRBV30; abundance: NA; len: 14; j_gene: TRBJ2-1; d_gene: TRBD2; CDR3nt: TGTGCCTGGACAGCGGGAGGAAGGTACAATGAGCAGTTCTTC; CDR3aa: CAWTAGGRYNEQFF
v_gene: TRBV11-1; abundance: NA; len: 14; j_gene: TRBJ1-6; d_gene: NA; CDR3nt: TGTGCCAGCAGCGCTACAGGGACGGGGGCACCCCTCCACTTT; CDR3aa: CASSATGTGAPLHF
v_gene: TRBV11-3; abundance: NA; len: 13; j_gene: TRBJ2-5; d_gene: NA; CDR3nt: TGTGCCAGCAGCTTTGGGACCGAAGAGACCCAGTACTTC; CDR3aa: CASSFGTEETQYF
v_gene: TRBV10-3; abundance: NA; len: 14; j_gene: TRBJ2-2; d_gene: NA; CDR3nt: TGTGCCATCAGTGAAAGAGGGGAGACCGGGGAGCTGTTTTTT; CDR3aa: CAISERGETGELFF
v_gene: TRBV20-1; abundance: NA; len: 10; j_gene: TRBJ2-7; d_gene: NA; CDR3nt: TGCAGTGCTACAATCGACGAGCAGTACTTC; CDR3aa: CSATIDEQYF
v_gene: TRBV28; abundance: NA; len: 16; j_gene: TRBJ1-3; d_gene: NA; CDR3nt: TGTGCCAGCAGTTTATCGACAGAGTTTTCTGGAAACACCATATATTTT; CDR3aa: CASSLSTEFSGNTIYF
v_gene: TRBV18; abundance: NA; len: 14; j_gene: TRBJ2-3; d_gene: NA; CDR3nt: TGTGCCAGCTCACCACCGAAAAGAACAGATACGCAGTATTTT; CDR3aa: CASSPPKRTDTQYF
v_gene: TRBV7-2; abundance: NA; len: 12; j_gene: TRBJ2-3; d_gene: NA; CDR3nt: TGTGCCAGCAGTTCCGGGTACGGTACGCAGTATTTT; CDR3aa: CASSSGYGTQYF
v_gene: TRBV6-5; abundance: once; len: 14; j_gene: TRBJ1-1; d_gene: NA; CDR3nt: TGTGCCAGCAGCCGGGCAGGGGTCCACACTGAAGCTTTCTTT; CDR3aa: CASSRAGVHTEAFF
v_gene: TRBV7-7; abundance: few; len: 15; j_gene: TRBJ1-3; d_gene: NA; CDR3nt: TGTGCCAGCAGCTTAGACCAGCGCCCTGGAAACACCATATATTTT; CDR3aa: CASSLDQRPGNTIYF
v_gene: TRBV3-1/TRBV3-2; abundance: NA; len: 15; j_gene: TRBJ1-5; d_gene: NA; CDR3nt: TGTGCCAGCAGCCAAGACCCGGGCTGGAATCAGCCCCAGCATTTT; CDR3aa: CASSQDPGWNQPQHF
v_gene: TRBV4-1; abundance: NA; len: 16; j_gene: TRBJ2-1; d_gene: NA; CDR3nt: TGCGCCAGCAGCCAAGAGGTCAGGGTTACCTACAATGAGCAGTTCTTC; CDR3aa: CASSQEVRVTYNEQFF
v_gene: TRBV2; abundance: NA; len: 14; j_gene: TRBJ1-5; d_gene: NA; CDR3nt: TGTGCCAGCAGTGACAATCAGGGCATCCAGCCCCAGCATTTT; CDR3aa: CASSDNQGIQPQHF
v_gene: TRBV5-1; abundance: NA; len: 17; j_gene: TRBJ2-5; d_gene: TRBD2; CDR3nt: TGCGCCAGCAGCTTAGGAGTGCGTAGCGGGAAGGGAGAGACCCAGTACTTC; CDR3aa: CASSLGVRSGKGETQYF
v_gene: TRBV11-1; abundance: NA; len: 12; j_gene: TRBJ2-1; d_gene: NA; CDR3nt: TGTGCCAGCAGCTTCGATGGCTATGAGCAGTTCTTC; CDR3aa: CASSFDGYEQFF
v_gene: TRBV7-2; abundance: NA; len: 15; j_gene: TRBJ2-7; d_gene: TRBD1; CDR3nt: TGTGCCAGCAGCTTAGCTCAGACAGGGGGCTACGAGCAGTACTTC; CDR3aa: CASSLAQTGGYEQYF
v_gene: TRBV5-6; abundance: NA; len: 15; j_gene: TRBJ1-5; d_gene: NA; CDR3nt: TGTGCCAGCAGCTTTCAAGGGAGTGGCAATCAGCCCCAGCATTTT; CDR3aa: CASSFQGSGNQPQHF
v_gene: TRBV19; abundance: NA; len: 16; j_gene: TRBJ1-2; d_gene: TRBD1; CDR3nt: TGTGCCAGTAGTATAGAAGTCAGGGGGCTATACTATGGCTACACCTTC; CDR3aa: CASSIEVRGLYYGYTF
v_gene: TRBV20-1; abundance: once; len: 11; j_gene: TRBJ2-5; d_gene: NA; CDR3nt: TGCAGTGCTGCCATCCAAGAGACCCAGTACTTC; CDR3aa: CSAAIQETQYF
v_gene: TRBV29-1; abundance: once; len: 14; j_gene: TRBJ2-3; d_gene: TRBD1; CDR3nt: TGCAGCCTGGCAGGGGGACAGCACACAGATACGCAGTATTTT; CDR3aa: CSLAGGQHTDTQYF
v_gene: TRBV19; abundance: NA; len: 14; j_gene: TRBJ2-7; d_gene: NA; CDR3nt: TGTGCCAGTAGTATCCAGGGGTCCTCCTACGAGCAGTACTTC; CDR3aa: CASSIQGSSYEQYF
v_gene: TRBV10-3; abundance: NA; len: 14; j_gene: TRBJ2-1; d_gene: TRBD1; CDR3nt: TGTGCCATCAACGACCAGGGGGCGAGGAATGAGCAGTTCTTC; CDR3aa: CAINDQGARNEQFF
v_gene: TRBV28; abundance: NA; len: 15; j_gene: TRBJ2-1; d_gene: NA; CDR3nt: TGTGCCAGCAGTTTAGGTCTATCTCCTTACAATGAGCAGTTCTTC; CDR3aa: CASSLGLSPYNEQFF
v_gene: TRBV30; abundance: NA; len: 13; j_gene: TRBJ1-5; d_gene: NA; CDR3nt: TGTGCCTGGAGTTTGGCGGTCAATCAGCCCCAGCATTTT; CDR3aa: CAWSLAVNQPQHF
v_gene: TRBV7-8; abundance: NA; len: 17; j_gene: TRBJ1-2; d_gene: NA; CDR3nt: TGTGCCAGCAGCTTAGCAGCAGGGGCAGCGGAGTCCCATGGCTACACCTTC; CDR3aa: CASSLAAGAAESHGYTF
v_gene: TRBV7-2; abundance: NA; len: 14; j_gene: TRBJ2-3; d_gene: TRBD1; CDR3nt: TGTGCCAGCAGCCCCGGGACAGGGTACGATACGCAGTATTTT; CDR3aa: CASSPGTGYDTQYF
v_gene: TRBV7-8; abundance: NA; len: 15; j_gene: TRBJ1-2; d_gene: TRBD1; CDR3nt: TGTGCCAGCAGCGCCCGACAGGGGCCGAACTATGGCTACACCTTC; CDR3aa: CASSARQGPNYGYTF
v_gene: TRBV4-1; abundance: NA; len: 16; j_gene: TRBJ1-2; d_gene: NA; CDR3nt: TGCGCCAGCAGCCAAGAGGGGTACAGACCAACCTATGGCTACACCTTC; CDR3aa: CASSQEGYRPTYGYTF
v_gene: TRBV6-6; abundance: NA; len: 15; j_gene: TRBJ2-7; d_gene: TRBD1; CDR3nt: TGTGCCAGCAGTTATCTGGCCGGGACAGTATCCGAGCAGTACTTC; CDR3aa: CASSYLAGTVSEQYF
v_gene: TRBV5-1; abundance: NA; len: 13; j_gene: TRBJ2-7; d_gene: NA; CDR3nt: TGCGCCAGCAGGGTGACGGGGACCTACGAGCAGTACTTC; CDR3aa: CASRVTGTYEQYF
v_gene: TRBV10-3; abundance: NA; len: 15; j_gene: TRBJ2-5; d_gene: TRBD1; CDR3nt: TGTGCCATCAGCCTCGGGACAGGGGGCTTGGAGACCCAGTACTTC; CDR3aa: CAISLGTGGLETQYF
v_gene: TRBV5-5; abundance: NA; len: 15; j_gene: TRBJ2-7; d_gene: TRBD1; CDR3nt: TGTGCCAGCAGCTTGATTAGGACAGGGCCCTACGAGCAGTACTTC; CDR3aa: CASSLIRTGPYEQYF
v_gene: TRBV19; abundance: NA; len: 13; j_gene: TRBJ1-1; d_gene: NA; CDR3nt: TGTGCCAGTAGTATAGACAGGGACACTGAAGCTTTCTTT; CDR3aa: CASSIDRDTEAFF
v_gene: TRBV19; abundance: NA; len: 15; j_gene: TRBJ2-1; d_gene: NA; CDR3nt: TGTGCCAGTAGTATCTGGGGGACATCATACAATGAGCAGTTCTTC; CDR3aa: CASSIWGTSYNEQFF
v_gene: TRBV7-2; abundance: NA; len: 14; j_gene: TRBJ1-1; d_gene: NA; CDR3nt: TGTGCCAGCAGCATTTATACGGCTCACACTGAAGCTTTCTTT; CDR3aa: CASSIYTAHTEAFF
v_gene: TRBV7-2; abundance: NA; len: 15; j_gene: TRBJ1-3; d_gene: NA; CDR3nt: TGTGCCAGCAGCTTTCTGGGAGACCGGAGAAACACCATATATTTT; CDR3aa: CASSFLGDRRNTIYF
v_gene: TRBV19; abundance: NA; len: 17; j_gene: TRBJ2-3; d_gene: NA; CDR3nt: TGTGCCAGTAGTACTGCTCGGAATGCGCCAGTCACAGATACGCAGTATTTT; CDR3aa: CASSTARNAPVTDTQYF
v_gene: TRBV7-2; abundance: NA; len: 15; j_gene: TRBJ2-7; d_gene: NA; CDR3nt: TGTGCCAGCAGCTTAGCCCCTAGCGATCCCTACGAGCAGTACTTC; CDR3aa: CASSLAPSDPYEQYF
v_gene: TRBV6-5; abundance: NA; len: 16; j_gene: TRBJ1-6; d_gene: NA; CDR3nt: TGTGCCAGCAGTTCCTTACAGAGCTCCTATAATTCACCCCTCCACTTT; CDR3aa: CASSSLQSSYNSPLHF
v_gene: TRBV11-2; abundance: few; len: 13; j_gene: TRBJ2-7; d_gene: NA; CDR3nt: TGTGCCAGCAGCCCGATAGAAGTGGGAGAGCAGTACTTC; CDR3aa: CASSPIEVGEQYF
v_gene: TRBV14; abundance: NA; len: 17; j_gene: TRBJ2-1; d_gene: NA; CDR3nt: TGTGCCAGCAGTGAGGGGGGATTGAAAAATTTCTACAATGAGCAGTTCTTC; CDR3aa: CASSEGGLKNFYNEQFF